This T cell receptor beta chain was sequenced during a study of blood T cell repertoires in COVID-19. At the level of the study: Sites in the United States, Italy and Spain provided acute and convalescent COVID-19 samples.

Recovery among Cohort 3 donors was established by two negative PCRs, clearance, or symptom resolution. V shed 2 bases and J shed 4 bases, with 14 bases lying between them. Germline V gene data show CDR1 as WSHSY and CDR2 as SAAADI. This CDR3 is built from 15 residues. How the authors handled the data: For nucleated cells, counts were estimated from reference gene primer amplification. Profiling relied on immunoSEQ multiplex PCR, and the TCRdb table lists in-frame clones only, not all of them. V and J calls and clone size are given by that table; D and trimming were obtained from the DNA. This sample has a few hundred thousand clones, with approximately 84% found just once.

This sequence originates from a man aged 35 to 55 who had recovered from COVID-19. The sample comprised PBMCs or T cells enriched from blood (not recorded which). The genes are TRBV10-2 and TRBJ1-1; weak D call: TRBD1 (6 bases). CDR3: CASSEPDRKTTEAFF. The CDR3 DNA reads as TGCGCCAGCAGTGAGCCCGACAGGAAGACCACTGAAGCTTTCTTT.